The 9 T cell receptor beta chains presented below share a single source sample, sequenced in a study of shared clonotypes between healthy human individuals (dated by TCRdb to the early 2020s). CD8 naive samples were obtained by positive selection for CCR7 among CD45RO-negative cells, yielding a CD45RA+CCR7+ population from which TemRA cells were excluded. Library method: the immunoSEQ multiplex PCR assay. Sourced from immuneACCESS, this table was stored by TCRdb with only in-frame sequences that have V and J called. A share of the clones is absent; for the studies checked, an unresolved V gene accounts for under half, and the remainder has no known explanation. This sample has around 2,100,000 clones in its table, and approximately 94% of those were observed once. The ten largest clones represent more than 0.9% of the sample. The sequenced sample consisted of naive CD8+ T cells sorted from blood. Per the publication, the cell subset or site label means: CD45RA+CCR7+. The receptors come from a man younger than 35 in good health.

This rearrangement joins TRBV5-1 to TRBJ1-6; 9 positions agree with TRBD1. This CDR3 comprises 17 residues. V lost 0 bases and J lost 4; bases outside the gene matches: 5. CDR1 SGHRS and CDR2 YFSETQ come from the germline V gene. The CDR3 DNA follows: TGCGCCAGCAGCTTGGGGGACAGGGTTGATTATAATTCACCCCTCCACTTT. The encoded protein is CASSLGDRVDYNSPLHF.

This sequence joins TRBV30 and TRBJ2-1; D possibly corresponds to TRBD2 (5 bases). The germline V gene encodes CDR1 GTSNPN and CDR2 SVGIG (reference sequence). CDR3 size: 12 residues. Trimming left V 0 bases short and J 12 bases short, with 12 bases between. The CDR3 DNA follows: TGTGCCTGGAGTGTAGACCCGGCGGGGCAGTTCTTC. Translating it yields CAWSVDPAGQFF.

This sequence joins TRBV5-4 and TRBJ1-2, with 7 nucleotides matching TRBD1. V lost 0 bases and J lost 2; bases outside the gene matches: 4. The CDR3 totals 15 residues. From germline, CDR1 is SGHNT and CDR2 YYREEE (reference sequence). CDR3 amino acids: CASSLADRVNYGYTF. CDR3 bases: TGTGCCAGCAGCTTGGCCGACAGGGTGAACTATGGCTACACCTTC.

The V gene is TRBV5-1, the J gene TRBJ2-2; no clear D gene. The CDR3 has 12 residues. Trimming removed 0 bases at V and 4 bases at J, with 1 base between. The germline V gene has CDR1 SGHRS and CDR2 YFSETQ. CDR3 DNA sequence: TGCGCCAGCAGCTTGGCCACCGGGGAGCTGTTTTTT. As protein: CASSLATGELFF.

V gene TRBV27 combines with J gene TRBJ2-7; 10 bases are shared with TRBD2. Per germline, CDR1 MNHEY and CDR2 SMNVEV (reference sequence). Trimming took 7 bases from V and 3 from J; bases not matched to a gene: 12. The CDR3 spans 16 residues. DNA of the CDR3: TGTGCCAGCACCCTCTCACCCGGGACTAGCGTCTACGAGCAGTACTTC. Translation: CASTLSPGTSVYEQYF.

A remark on this clone: The junction departs from the called germline gene at one end, perhaps through a read error. This chain uses TRBV18 with TRBJ2-7; 7 bases agree with TRBD1. Germline V gene data show CDR1 as KGHSH and CDR2 as LQKENI. This CDR3 has 15 amino acids. The CDR3 nucleotides are TGTGCCAGCTCGCCACTTGTGGGACAGTCCTACGAGCAGTACTTC. Its protein is CASSPLVGQSYEQYF.

The V call is TRBV7-2, the J call TRBJ2-2, with 11 positions matching TRBD2. The V segment lost 2 bases and the J segment 1 base; nucleotides outside the gene matches: 9. The germline gives CDR1 SGHTA, CDR2 FQGNSA. The CDR3 is made up of 19 amino acids. CDR3 protein: CASSLPGTSGQENTGELFF. CDR3 nucleotide sequence: TGTGCCAGCAGCTTACCAGGGACTAGCGGCCAGGAGAACACCGGGGAGCTGTTTTTT.

The chain uses TRBV4-1 and TRBJ2-7, with D possibly matching TRBD2 (5 bases). The CDR3 length is 13 residues. Germline loops: CDR1 MGHRA, CDR2 YSYEKL. V was shortened by 2 bases and J by 5 bases, with 10 bases between the two germline ends. The CDR3 sequence: CASSQTRIDEQYF. CDR3 bases: TGCGCCAGCAGCCAAACTAGAATCGACGAGCAGTACTTC.

The V gene is TRBV25-1, the J gene TRBJ1-4; tentatively, D is TRBD1 (6 bases). This CDR3 is built from 16 residues. Deletions cut 4 bases from V and 7 bases from J, with 19 bases between. The germline V gene encodes CDR1 MGHDK and CDR2 SYGVNS. DNA of the CDR3: TGTGCCAGCAGTGGAATCCCACAGGGTATCGCTGAAAAACTGTTTTTT. As protein: CASSGIPQGIAEKLFF.